The 12 T cell receptor beta chains given below trace back to one sample, sequenced in a study of blood T cell repertoires in COVID-19. Some clones are missing from TCRdb's copy, which holds only in-frame ones; the method was immunoSEQ multiplex PCR. The table records 65,000 to 95,000 clones, nearly 90% of them present only once. Sample: peripheral blood. The receptors stem from a man at least 80 years old with acute or convalescent COVID-19.

The chain uses TRBV19 and TRBJ1-5, with TRBD1 matching over 9 bases. This CDR3 comprises 18 residues. Trimming cost V 10 bases and J 0 bases; bases outside gene matches: 16. Looked up from germline, CDR1 is LNHDA and CDR2 is SQIVND (reference sequence). CDR3 loop: CATAQVGQGYYSNQPQHF. CDR3 bases: TGTGCCACCGCCCAGGTGGGACAGGGCTATTATAGCAATCAGCCCCAGCATTTT.

The V gene is TRBV29-1, the J gene TRBJ1-1, with 7 bases that match TRBD1. V lost 7 bases to trimming and J lost 8 bases; unmatched junction nucleotides: 13. Germline V gene sequence: CDR1 SQVTM, CDR2 ANQGSEA. This CDR3 spans 13 amino acids. CDR3 nucleotides: TGCAGCGGTGGGACAGCCCGCGCAAGGGAAGCTTTCTTT. This encodes CSGGTARAREAFF.

V is TRBV2 and J is TRBJ2-2; 12 bases map to TRBD2. This CDR3 has 17 amino acids. Germline V CDR1 and CDR2: SNHLY, FYNNEI. V lost 3 bases to trimming and J lost 2 bases; unmatched junction nucleotides: 4. The CDR3 protein is CASSERLAGVNTGELFF. CDR3 sequence (DNA): TGTGCCAGCAGTGAGAGACTAGCGGGGGTCAACACCGGGGAGCTGTTTTTT.

The chain joins TRBV5-1 to TRBJ1-5; 7 bases match TRBD1. The CDR3 length is 15 residues. V was pared by 2 bases and J by 0 bases, with 2 bases of the junction left unmatched. Germline CDR1 reads SGHRS; CDR2 reads YFSETQ. CDR3 in amino acids: CASSFTGDSNQPQHF. DNA for the CDR3: TGCGCCAGCAGCTTTACAGGGGATAGCAATCAGCCCCAGCATTTT.

V usage is TRBV18 and J usage is TRBJ1-2, with D uncertain. CDR1 is KGHSH and CDR2 is LQKENI in the germline V gene. Trimming stripped 3 bases from V and 6 bases from J, with 14 bases between. This CDR3 has 14 residues. The CDR3 DNA reads TGTGCCAGCTCACCCGACGGGGTGCCGGATGGCTACACCTTC. Encoded protein: CASSPDGVPDGYTF.

The chain employs TRBV5-5 and TRBJ2-1; a weak D match, TRBD1 (7 bases). The CDR3 loop spans 13 amino acids. In germline, CDR1 is SGHKS, CDR2 YYEKEE (reference sequence). Between the trimmed V and J ends, which lost 2 bases and 11 bases, there was a span of 14 bases. DNA for the CDR3: TGTGCCAGCAGCTTTGACAGGGCGGGGAAGCAGTTCTTC. It translates to CASSFDRAGKQFF.

This chain joins TRBV6-2 or TRBV6-3 and TRBJ2-7; weak D call: TRBD1 (6 bases). CDR3 length equals 15 residues. Between the trimmed V and J ends, which lost 6 bases and 3 bases, there was a span of 18 bases. The V gene's germline CDR1 is MNHEY and CDR2 SVGEGT. The CDR3 spells CASSQDRLYNYEQYF. CDR3 sequence (DNA): TGTGCCAGCAGCCAAGACAGGCTATATAACTACGAGCAGTACTTC.

In nucleotides, the CDR3 is TGTGCCAGCAGCCGGGACAGGGCAATTGATCAGCAGTACTTC. Its translation: CASSRDRAIDQQYF. The chain links TRBV2 to TRBJ2-7; 9 nucleotides line up with TRBD1. The CDR3 runs 14 residues. Germline trimming cut 6 bases from V and 8 bases from J; bases unmatched to any gene: 11. The germline V gene has CDR1 SNHLY and CDR2 FYNNEI.

The chain uses TRBV12-5 and TRBJ1-6; 8 bases fit TRBD1. The CDR3 is 16 residues long. The V gene's germline CDR1 is LGHNT and CDR2 FRNRAP. With 4 bases clipped from V and 4 bases from J, the junction kept 6 bases outside the gene matches. Written as DNA, the CDR3 is TGTGCTAGTGGTTCGGGACAGGCAACTTATAATTCACCCCTCCACTTT. This codes for CASGSGQATYNSPLHF.

This clone came up a few times. The chain uses TRBV28 and TRBJ1-5; D gene uncertain. Germline CDR1 reads MDHEN; CDR2 reads SYDVKM. The ends were cut back, 2 bases at V and 2 bases at J, with 10 bases in the middle. This CDR3 is 15 amino acids long. The CDR3 loop is CASSLAGFGNQPQHF. CDR3 nucleotides: TGTGCCAGCAGTTTAGCGGGTTTTGGCAATCAGCCCCAGCATTTT.

In its sample, this clone was seen a few times. This chain joins TRBV2 and TRBJ2-6; D is possibly TRBD1 (6 bases). V shed 10 bases and J shed 0 bases, with 10 bases lying between them. The CDR3 has 14 residues. Germline CDR1 SNHLY, CDR2 FYNNEI. In DNA form, the CDR3 reads TGTGCCATCACAGGGAGCTCTGGGGCCAACGTCCTGACTTTC. Its translation: CAITGSSGANVLTF.

J is TRBJ1-5 and V is TRBV5-1; 9 bases are a match to TRBD1. V shed 2 bases, J shed 4 bases, and the junction held 4 bases outside the gene matches. Per the germline V gene, CDR1 is SGHRS and CDR2 is YFSETQ. The CDR3 length is 15 residues. This CDR3 is CASSFTGGTNQPQHF. Written as DNA, the CDR3 is TGCGCCAGCAGCTTCACAGGGGGCACGAATCAGCCCCAGCATTTT. The whole variable domain, filled in from reference TRBV5-1 and TRBJ1-5, reads KAGVTQTPRYLIKTRGQQVTLSCSPISGHRSVSWYQQTPGQGLQFLFEYFSETQRNKGNFPGRFSGRQFSNSRSEMNVSTLELGDSALYLCASSFTGGTNQPQHFGDGTRLSIL.